Below are 8 T cell receptor beta chains sequenced from a single sample in a study of CD8+CD57+ T cells in acquired aplastic anemia. For CDR3 and TCR beta VDJ profiling, genomic DNA was the template used. TCRdb itself ran the reads through MiXCR, one entry per CDR3 protein. This sample yields 400,000 to 450,000 distinct CDR3 sequences, of which roughly 68% are seen a single time; 4% belongs to the top ten. Input material: sorted CD4+, CD8+, or CD8+CD57+ T cells (not recorded which) from PBMCs. These receptor sequences come from a human donor in good health, serving as a control.

A single count supports this clonotype. The V gene is TRBV19, the J gene TRBJ1-3, with D maybe TRBD1 (6 bases). The CDR3 is 16 amino acids. V was trimmed by 6 bases and J by 10 bases, leaving 25 bases between them. CDR1 and CDR2 from the germline V gene are LNHDA and SQIVND (reference sequence). CDR3 loop: CASSPGDRGAGTTIYF. DNA of the CDR3: TGTGCCAGTAGCCCCGGGGATAGGGGGGCTGGAACGACCATATATTTT.

The chain is built from TRBV9 and TRBJ2-3; D is ambiguous. V was trimmed by 4 bases and J by 7 bases, leaving 22 bases between them. This CDR3 comprises 16 residues. CDR1 and CDR2 from the germline V gene are SGDLS and YYNGEE. The CDR3 protein is CASSFGPRKSPHTQYF. CDR3 in DNA: TGTGCCAGCAGCTTCGGACCGAGGAAGTCACCCCATACGCAGTATTTT.

This chain connects TRBV2 to TRBJ1-1, with 7 bases that match TRBD1. The junction had 5 bases not matched to a gene; V was cut back by 7 bases and J by 0 bases. The CDR3 covers 14 residues. CDR1 and CDR2 (germline): SNHLY, FYNNEI. CDR3 nucleotide sequence: TGTGCCAGCACAGGACAGGCCATGAACACTGAAGCTTTCTTT. This translates into CASTGQAMNTEAFF.

This rearrangement joins TRBV10-1 to TRBJ2-3, with 11 nucleotides matching TRBD2. In germline, CDR1 is WNHNN, CDR2 SYGVQD (reference sequence). This CDR3 region has 15 residues. Trimming at V came to 5 bases and at J to 3 bases, leaving 4 bases not matched to a gene. The CDR3 loop reads CASSPASGGTDTQYF. In DNA form, the CDR3 reads TGCGCCAGCAGTCCTGCTAGCGGGGGGACAGATACGCAGTATTTT.

This clonotype was observed many times. The chain recombines TRBV9 with TRBJ1-2, with 8 bases lining up with TRBD1. Germline CDR1 and CDR2: SGDLS and YYNGEE. Trimming took 0 bases from V and 5 from J; bases not matched to a gene: 6. This CDR3 spans 15 amino acids. The CDR3 coding sequence is TGTGCCAGCAGCGTAGCGGGGACAGGTTATTATGGCTACACCTTC. The encoded protein is CASSVAGTGYYGYTF.

This chain uses TRBV7-2 with TRBJ1-2; D is uncertain. The CDR3 has 15 residues. The germline V gene encodes CDR1 SGHTA and CDR2 FQGNSA. Trimming pared 2 bases from V and 10 bases from J, leaving 20 bases between. The DNA of the CDR3 is TGTGCCAGCAGCTTACACAGAGCCACCGGGGAGCTCTACACCTTC. It yields the protein CASSLHRATGELYTF. The full variable domain, completed using reference TRBV7-2 and TRBJ1-2, is GAGVSQSPSNKVTEKGKDVELRCDPISGHTALYWYRQSLGQGLEFLIYFQGNSAPDKSGLPSDRFSAERTGGSVSTLTIQRTQQEDSAVYLCASSLHRATGELYTFGSGTRLTVV.

This clonotype was seen a few times. The chain recombines TRBV7-3 with TRBJ1-1, with 7 positions matching TRBD1. CDR3 length equals 14 residues. Looked up from germline, CDR1 is SGHTA and CDR2 is FQGTGA. With V trimmed by 5 bases and J by 2 bases, 5 bases remained unmatched. The CDR3 DNA sequence: TGTGCCAGCAGCGAGGGACAGTCAAACACTGAAGCTTTCTTT. Translation: CASSEGQSNTEAFF. Variable domain in full (rest from reference TRBV7-3 and TRBJ1-1): GAGVSQTPSNKVTEKGKYVELRCDPISGHTALYWYRQSLGQGPEFLIYFQGTGAADDSGLPNDRFFAVRPEGSVSTLKIQRTERGDSAVYLCASSEGQSNTEAFFGQGTRLTVV.

Comments on this clonotype: One end of the junction is discordant with germline, which a read error may explain. This chain uses TRBV11-1 with TRBJ2-3; maybe TRBD1 (6 bases). The CDR3 extends over 14 amino acids. Germline V lookup: CDR1 SGHAT, CDR2 FQDESV (reference sequence). The CDR3 spells CASSLGQAGGAQYF. CDR3 sequence (DNA): TGTGCCAGCAGCTTAGGACAGGCCGGAGGTGCGCAGTACTTT.